This record looks at one T cell receptor (beta chain) sequence and its context. Trimming at V came to 4 bases and at J to 7 bases, leaving 4 bases not matched to a gene. CDR1 LNHDA and CDR2 SQIVND come from the germline V gene (reference sequence). This CDR3 has 13 amino acids. This record comes from a study of technical replicates of blood from several donors. The table came from immunoSEQ multiplex PCR; TCRdb's copy has only in-frame clones and leaves some out. The repertoire includes 80,000 to 100,000 clones, roughly 96% of them detected once, and 0.2% to 0.25% sits in the top ten. Material for sequencing was T cells isolated from PBMCs. The chain employs TRBV19 and TRBJ2-1, with 7 bases lining up with TRBD2. The TCR comes from a human donor in good health. DNA of the CDR3: TGTGCCAGTAGTAGCGGGAGTTGGAATGAGCAGTTCTTC. This sequence encodes CASSSGSWNEQFF.